This T cell receptor beta chain was identified in a study of identical twins. The junction had 5 bases not matched to a gene; V was cut back by 5 bases and J by 8 bases. The CDR3 extends over 13 amino acids. From germline, CDR1 is MNHNS and CDR2 SASEGT. Overall study findings and caveats: For zero-insertion analyses, partial confounding could come from invariant MAIT and iNKT cells.

MiXCR, run by TCRdb on the 5' RACE reads, gives a single entry per CDR3 protein. Here the sample spans about 520,000 distinct CDR3 sequences, about 20% being singletons. In the case of this clonotype: The antigen remains undetermined.

The same data also went into a second study, on T cells expressing NK-cell markers. From that study: Source material for TCR beta repertoires consisted of sorted CD3+CD56+NKG2C+, CD3+CD56+NKG2C- and CD3+CD56-NKG2C+ T cells. Whether the expanded NKG2C+ T cell clones recognized HCMV remained unclear.

Sample: CD4+ T cells sorted from blood. The sequence was collected from a woman between 18 and 29 years old in good health. The V and J genes are TRBV6-1 and TRBJ2-2; 7 bases map to TRBD1. CDR3 amino acids: CASSPIQGGELFF. The CDR3 region has the DNA TGTGCCAGCAGTCCCATACAGGGGGGGGAGCTGTTTTTT.